This TCR beta chain was captured in a study of graft-versus-host responses after intestinal transplantation. As for the study in general: Anti-thymocyte globulin was used for induction in all recipients, who then took tacrolimus and steroids for approximately 3 years.

Losses at the gene ends were 6 bases for V and 1 base for J; bases not matched to a gene: 5. The CDR3 consists of 15 residues. Germline V gene data show CDR1 as SNHLY and CDR2 as FYNNEI. The protocol was immunoSEQ multiplex PCR, while the TCRdb copy is restricted to in-frame clones and leaves out a portion. The repertoire holds around 90,000 clones, with 94% as singletons. This clone is a singleton in its sample. The antigen is not known. General study findings and limits: Allograft clonal ratios (graft-versus-host to host-versus-graft) were high in patients who had graft-donor T cell macrochimerism.

The clonotype comes from a human donor who was the organ donor for an intestinal transplant. The chain carries TRBV2 and TRBJ2-7; 11 nucleotides agree with TRBD2. This specimen was unstimulated CD4+ T cells sorted from spleen or lymph node cells, taken before transplant. The CDR3 nucleotides read TGTGCCAGCAGAGCAACTAGCGGGGGTTCCTACGAGCAGTACTTC. It specifies CASRATSGGSYEQYF.